The 30 T cell receptor beta chains listed next were all sequenced from one sample in a study of persistence of HIV-infected CD4 T cells (dated by TCRdb to about 2020). The intended sense of this specimen's treatment or condition label: suppressive antiretroviral therapy. A pool of overlapping 15-mer peptides from HIV-1 Gag, at 1 ug per peptide per mL, was used to stimulate the cells. Memory populations depleted of antigen-responding cells were obtained by sorting nonresponding CD40L-negative CD69-negative CD45RO-high memory CD4+ T cells. TCRbeta repertoires were sequenced from genomic DNA with the immunoSEQ hsTCRB assay version 4 in survey mode. What TCRdb holds here is the immuneACCESS table cut down to in-frame rearrangements. Part of the clones is not present; checked against another copy, under half of the missing clones reflect an unresolved V gene, and the others are unexplained. This sample is represented by about 64,000 clones; just under 75% of them were singletons. In total, the top ten clones hold 1.5% to 2% of the sample.

No antigens are known for them. The input for sequencing was CD4+ T cells sorted from PBMCs after roughly 18-hour stimulation, taken from a patient who received antiretroviral therapy. Explained via the paper, the cell subset or site label denotes: CD40L-CD69- CD45RO-high memory CD4 T cells not responding to Gag peptides. The receptor source for this set is an adult man with HIV who was CMV-seropositive.

This clone was recorded a few times. The V call is TRBV6-5, the J call TRBJ2-1, with a tentative D call TRBD1 (5 bases). The CDR3 contains 12 residues. Looked up from germline, CDR1 is MNHEY and CDR2 is SVGAGI. V lost 11 bases and J 2 bases, leaving 10 bases between the germline ends. The CDR3 sequence is CAGGHPYNEQFF. The CDR3, as DNA: TGTGCCGGTGGACACCCCTACAATGAGCAGTTCTTC.

The V call is TRBV24-1, the J call TRBJ2-1, with 12 bases aligning to TRBD1. This CDR3 comprises 18 residues. V was pared by 5 bases and J by 8 bases, with 15 bases of the junction left unmatched. The germline CDR1 and CDR2 sequences are KGHDR and SFDVKD. CDR3 DNA: TGTGCCACCAGTGCCCCCCGGGACAGGGGGCGAATAAGGGATGAGCAGTTCTTC. It encodes CATSAPRDRGRIRDEQFF.

Only one count was recorded for this clone. Lacking the conserved final phenylalanine or tryptophan, this CDR3 likely reflects a read error. Because the CDR3's place on the DNA is in doubt, the DNA is left out and the CDR3 is given as listed by TCRdb. This chain links TRBV29-1 with TRBJ2-4; the table's TRBD1 call for D was not verified on the DNA. Termini included, the CDR3 measures 9 amino acids. The germline CDR1 and CDR2 sequences are SQVTM and ANQGSEA. The CDR3 region is CSEGDSGSI.

This chain uses TRBV10-2 with TRBJ1-2, with D tentatively TRBD1 (5 bases). The V gene lost 0 bases and the J gene lost 4 bases, with 12 bases spanning the gap. CDR3 length: 15 amino acids. CDR1 and CDR2 from the germline V gene are WSHSY and SAAADI. Here the CDR3 reads CASSESRGGSYGYTF. CDR3 DNA sequence: TGCGCCAGCAGTGAGTCTAGGGGTGGTAGCTATGGCTACACCTTC.

The chain has TRBV19 and TRBJ1-5; the D gene is possibly TRBD1 (6 bases). Trimming stripped 5 bases from V and 7 bases from J, with 12 bases between. CDR3 length: 13 amino acids. Germline assignment: CDR1 LNHDA and CDR2 SQIVND (reference sequence). The CDR3 region is CASSAQGSQPQHF. In DNA form, the CDR3 reads TGTGCCAGTAGTGCACAGGGTTCGCAGCCCCAGCATTTT.

V is TRBV4-2 and J is TRBJ2-7; TRBD2 matches at 9 bases. The trim removed 1 base at V and 4 bases at J, leaving 5 bases unmatched. CDR1 and CDR2 (germline): LGHNA, YNFKEQ. This CDR3 comprises 15 residues. The CDR3 DNA reads TGTGCCAGCAGCCAAGGGGCGGGGGGGCGGTACGAGCAGTACTTC. This gives the protein CASSQGAGGRYEQYF.

The CDR3 bases are TGTGCCAGCAGTTCCAACAGGGACTCCTATGGCTACACCTTC. It encodes CASSSNRDSYGYTF. The rearrangement uses TRBV27 and TRBJ1-2; D possibly corresponds to TRBD1 (6 bases). CDR1 is MNHEY, CDR2 SMNVEV, per germline (reference sequence). CDR3 length equals 14 residues. The V gene lost 4 bases and the J gene lost 4 bases, with 13 bases spanning the gap.

The chain is built from TRBV15 and TRBJ2-3; D is unresolved. V lost 0 bases, J lost 2 bases, and 6 bases lay in between. CDR1 LNHNV and CDR2 YYDKDF come from the germline V gene (reference sequence). This CDR3 has 14 residues. CDR3 residues: CATSREMATDTQYF. The CDR3 coding sequence is TGTGCCACCAGCAGAGAGATGGCCACAGATACGCAGTATTTT.

The chain links TRBV3-1 (or the pseudogene TRBV3-2) to TRBJ2-7; D might be TRBD2 (6 bases). The V and J ends lost 6 bases and 4 bases respectively, with 13 bases between them. Germline V gene data show CDR1 as LGHDT and CDR2 as YNNKEL (reference sequence). This CDR3 spans 13 amino acids. The CDR3 spells CASSPLGGYEQYF. DNA for the CDR3: TGTGCCAGCAGTCCCTTGGGGGGTTACGAGCAGTACTTC.

This chain joins TRBV7-3 and TRBJ2-3; 14 positions agree with TRBD2. CDR1 SGHTA and CDR2 FQGTGA come from the germline V gene. This CDR3 comprises 16 residues. Trimming took 5 bases from V and 1 from J; bases not matched to a gene: 2. DNA of the CDR3: TGTGCCAGCAGCCCGGGACTAGCGGGGGGCACAGATACGCAGTATTTT. It encodes CASSPGLAGGTDTQYF.

V gene TRBV6-6 combines with J gene TRBJ1-1; 7 bases are a match to TRBD1. The CDR3 consists of 14 residues. V lost 9 bases to trimming and J lost 0 bases; unmatched junction nucleotides: 7. CDR1 and CDR2 from the germline V gene are MNHNY and SVGAGI (reference sequence). The CDR3 loop is CASLLGQVNTEAFF. The CDR3 nucleotides are TGTGCCAGTCTTTTAGGACAGGTGAACACTGAAGCTTTCTTT.

The chain is built from TRBV11-2 and TRBJ2-6, with 7 nucleotides matching TRBD1. Trimming cost V 5 bases and J 2 bases; bases outside gene matches: 6. Germline V CDR1 and CDR2: SGHAT, FQNNGV. This CDR3 comprises 16 residues. DNA of the CDR3: TGTGCCAGCAGCCCATTCACAGGGGCTGGGGCCAACGTCCTGACTTTC. Its translation: CASSPFTGAGANVLTF.

As DNA, the CDR3 is TGTGCCAGCAGTGGACAGATGAATCAGCCCCAGCATTTT. Amino acids: CASSGQMNQPQHF. The V gene is TRBV3-1 (or the pseudogene TRBV3-2), the J gene TRBJ1-5; a possible D gene is TRBD1 (6 bases). The CDR3 spans 13 residues. V shed 6 bases and J shed 4 bases, with 10 bases lying between them. Germline V lookup: CDR1 LGHDT, CDR2 YNNKEL (reference sequence).

The rearrangement uses TRBV7-9 and TRBJ2-2, with TRBD1 matching over 7 bases. Per germline, CDR1 SEHNR and CDR2 FQNEAQ (reference sequence). J was trimmed by 4 bases and V by 6 bases; bases with no gene match: 14. This CDR3 comprises 17 residues. The CDR3 DNA reads as TGTGCCAGCAGGACTGCGACGGGACAGAGTATCACCGGGGAGCTGTTTTTT. It translates to CASRTATGQSITGELFF.

The chain couples TRBV2 to TRBJ1-5, with 9 bases that match TRBD1. The V segment lost 6 bases and the J segment 9 bases; nucleotides outside the gene matches: 9. This CDR3 is 14 amino acids long. Looked up from germline, CDR1 is SNHLY and CDR2 is FYNNEI. The CDR3: CASSKGQGGRPQHF. The CDR3 bases are TGTGCCAGCAGCAAGGGACAGGGAGGGAGGCCCCAGCATTTT.

DNA of the CDR3: TGTGCCAGTAGTATGACGTGGGGCTATGGCTACACCTTC. Amino acids: CASSMTWGYGYTF. V gene TRBV19 combines with J gene TRBJ1-2; no definite D call. Germline V gene data show CDR1 as LNHDA and CDR2 as SQIVND (reference sequence). The CDR3 sequence is 13 residues long. The ends were cut back, 3 bases at V and 4 bases at J, with 9 bases in the middle.

The J gene is TRBJ2-3, the V gene TRBV14; 11 nucleotides line up with TRBD2. V lost 4 bases and J lost 5; bases outside the gene matches: 8. The germline V gene encodes CDR1 SGHDN and CDR2 FVKESK. The CDR3 spans 16 residues. CDR3 in amino acids: CASSPRTSGLRDTQYF. The CDR3, as DNA: TGTGCCAGCAGCCCAAGGACTAGCGGGTTGAGAGATACGCAGTATTTT.

V gene TRBV5-5 combines with J gene TRBJ2-7; TRBD1 matches at 8 bases. The CDR3 consists of 14 residues. Looked up from germline, CDR1 is SGHKS and CDR2 is YYEKEE (reference sequence). The junction had 9 bases not matched to a gene; V was cut back by 4 bases and J by 6 bases. The CDR3 coding sequence is TGTGCCAGCAGCCTAGATCAGGGGGCGCGCGAGCAGTACTTC. It translates to CASSLDQGAREQYF. The full variable domain, in which reference TRBV5-5 and TRBJ2-7 provide the parts outside the CDR3, is DAGVTQSPTHLIKTRGQQVTLRCSPISGHKSVSWYQQVLGQGPQFIFQYYEKEERGRGNFPDRFSARQFPNYSSELNVNALLLGDSALYLCASSLDQGAREQYFGPGTRLTVT.

This clone was seen just once. The chain recombines TRBV21-1 with TRBJ1-2. TRBV21-1 is classified as a pseudogene. This CDR3 spans 14 amino acids. CDR3 DNA: TGTGCCAGCAGCCCCGAGTCTTCTAACTATGGCTACACCTTC. It translates to CASSPESSNYGYTF.

This clone was picked up a small number of times. The rearrangement joins TRBV2 to TRBJ2-3; TRBD1 aligns across 8 bases. The CDR3 sequence is 15 residues long. CDR1 and CDR2 from the germline V gene are SNHLY and FYNNEI. J was trimmed by 2 bases and V by 8 bases; bases with no gene match: 9. DNA for the CDR3: TGTGCCAGCGGAAGTGGGCAGGGGGCCACAGATACGCAGTATTTT. Protein: CASGSGQGATDTQYF.

The CDR3 protein is CASSKTSGGDNEQFF. The CDR3 DNA reads as TGTGCCAGCAGTAAGACTAGCGGGGGGGACAATGAGCAGTTCTTC. This rearrangement joins TRBV6-6 to TRBJ2-1, with TRBD2 matching 14 bases. CDR3 size: 15 residues. Germline V gene sequence: CDR1 MNHNY, CDR2 SVGAGI (reference sequence). V trimming: 5 bases; J trimming: 5 bases; junction bases outside the gene matches: 2.

V gene TRBV7-9 combines with J gene TRBJ2-1; D is perhaps TRBD2 (5 bases). Trimming cost V 5 bases and J 4 bases, with 15 bases left between them. The CDR3 runs to 15 residues. CDR1 is SEHNR and CDR2 is FQNEAQ in the germline V gene (reference sequence). The CDR3 DNA follows: TGTGCCAGCAGCCCCCGGGGAACGTTTTACAATGAGCAGTTCTTC. Protein: CASSPRGTFYNEQFF. The full variable domain, with the rest looked up from reference TRBV7-9 and TRBJ2-1, is DTGVSQNPRHKITKRGQNVTFRCDPISEHNRLYWYRQTLGQGPEFLTYFQNEAQLEKSRLLSDRFSAERPKGSFSTLEIQRTEQGDSAMYLCASSPRGTFYNEQFFGPGTRLTVL.

The genes are TRBV7-2 and TRBJ1-3; D is perhaps TRBD1 (5 bases). This CDR3 spans 16 amino acids. Germline V CDR1 and CDR2: SGHTA, FQGNSA. V shed 5 bases and J shed 0 bases, with 14 bases lying between them. CDR3 sequence reads: CASSPRDGHSGNTIYF. The CDR3 DNA sequence: TGTGCCAGCAGCCCTCGGGACGGTCACTCTGGAAACACCATATATTTT.

The V and J genes are TRBV18 and TRBJ2-2; D unresolved. Germline assignment: CDR1 KGHSH and CDR2 LQKENI. This CDR3 has 14 residues. The V end lost 0 bases, the J end lost 0 bases, and 2 bases lay between the germline ends. This CDR3 reads CASSPPTNTGELFF. The CDR3 DNA reads as TGTGCCAGCTCACCACCAACGAACACCGGGGAGCTGTTTTTT.

A few counts support this clone. V usage is TRBV24-1 and J usage is TRBJ2-1, with TRBD1 matching over 8 bases. Germline V gives CDR1 KGHDR, CDR2 SFDVKD. The CDR3 runs to 15 residues. J gave up 10 bases and V 6 bases, and 13 bases lay outside the gene matches. The DNA for the CDR3 is TGTGCCACCAGTAGCCTTCACAGGGGGGCCAACGAGCAGTTCTTC. This sequence encodes CATSSLHRGANEQFF.

In DNA form, the CDR3 reads TGCGCCAGCAGCTTGGGATATCTAGGTATCCAAGAGACCCAGTACTTC. This encodes CASSLGYLGIQETQYF. This chain joins TRBV5-1 and TRBJ2-5; no firm D call. V gave up 0 bases and J gave up 1 base, with 13 bases separating them. Germline V CDR1 and CDR2: SGHRS, YFSETQ. This CDR3 is 16 amino acids long.

V usage is TRBV7-2 and J usage is TRBJ2-1; the match to TRBD2 covers 7 bases. The CDR3 spans 14 residues. Germline V gene lookup returns CDR1 SGHTA and CDR2 FQGNSA. Trimming took 6 bases from V and 8 from J; bases not matched to a gene: 10. CDR3 nucleotide sequence: TGTGCCAGCAGACCCGGGGGGTACCGGGATGAGCAGTTCTTC. Protein sequence: CASRPGGYRDEQFF.

The chain couples TRBV5-1 to TRBJ1-6; TRBD1 agrees at 7 bases. The CDR3 covers 16 residues. V lost 0 bases, J lost 9 bases, and 9 bases stayed unmatched. In germline, CDR1 is SGHRS, CDR2 YFSETQ. The CDR3: CASSLDQTGMGSPLHF. The DNA for the CDR3 is TGCGCCAGCAGCTTGGACCAGACAGGGATGGGTTCACCCCTCCACTTT.

The CDR3 DNA reads as TGCGCCAGCAGCTTGCTGAGGGACAGCTCCTACGAGCAGTACTTC. It yields the protein CASSLLRDSSYEQYF. The gene calls are TRBV5-1 and TRBJ2-7; TRBD1 aligns across 7 bases. Germline CDR1 SGHRS, CDR2 YFSETQ. This CDR3 is built from 15 residues. V shed 1 base, J shed 0 bases, and the junction held 4 bases outside the gene matches. Filled out from reference TRBV5-1 and TRBJ2-7, the complete variable domain reads KAGVTQTPRYLIKTRGQQVTLSCSPISGHRSVSWYQQTPGQGLQFLFEYFSETQRNKGNFPGRFSGRQFSNSRSEMNVSTLELGDSALYLCASSLLRDSSYEQYFGPGTRLTVT.

The chain links TRBV12-3 or TRBV12-4 to TRBJ1-2; D is undetermined. V lost 10 bases, J lost 7 bases, and 19 bases lay in between. The CDR3 has 13 residues. CDR3 loop: CATTDSPWGGYTF. The DNA of the CDR3 is TGTGCCACGACCGATTCCCCTTGGGGTGGCTACACCTTC.